Listed here are 12 T cell receptor beta chains from one sample, sequenced in a study of T cell changes during pregnancy in multiple sclerosis. Assay: immunoSEQ multiplex PCR; the TCRdb copy retains only in-frame clones and omits some. Of about 38,000 clones in the sample, 75% to 95% were seen once. The sample in question was CD8+ T cells from peripheral blood mononuclear cells, obtained in the second trimester of pregnancy. All receptors derive from a female donor with multiple sclerosis, enrolled in a pregnancy study.

The chain combines TRBV29-1 with TRBJ2-1; tentatively, D is TRBD1 (6 bases). The CDR3 is made up of 13 amino acids. V lost 6 bases and J lost 1, with 10 bases in between. Germline lookup yields CDR1 SQVTM and CDR2 ANQGSEA. The CDR3 bases are TGCAGCGTCGACCAGGGGTCCTACAATGAGCAGTTCTTC. This sequence encodes CSVDQGSYNEQFF.

The V gene is TRBV2, the J gene TRBJ2-7, with D maybe TRBD1 (5 bases). The ends were cut back, 1 base at V and 2 bases at J, with 9 bases in the middle. The CDR3 covers 14 residues. Germline CDR1 reads SNHLY; CDR2 reads FYNNEI. CDR3 bases: TGTGCCAGCAGTGAAGGGGGCTTCCCCTACGAGCAGTACTTC. It translates to CASSEGGFPYEQYF.

This rearrangement joins TRBV30 to TRBJ2-1; 9 bases are a match to TRBD1. After removal of 8 bases from V and 8 bases from J, the junction contained 16 bases not matched to a gene. Germline V CDR1 and CDR2: GTSNPN, SVGIG (reference sequence). The CDR3 consists of 15 residues. The CDR3 here is CAPEKRWTGVHEQFF. CDR3 sequence (DNA): TGTGCCCCCGAGAAGAGATGGACAGGGGTGCATGAGCAGTTCTTC.

The V gene is TRBV6-5, the J gene TRBJ2-3, with 7 nucleotides matching TRBD2. Germline assignment: CDR1 MNHEY and CDR2 SVGAGI. The V gene end was trimmed by 5 bases and the J gene end by 8 bases; junction bases not matched to a gene: 10. The CDR3 is 14 residues long. The CDR3 loop is CASSTIPGGPTQYF. The CDR3 region has the DNA TGTGCCAGCAGTACGATCCCGGGAGGACCTACGCAGTATTTT.

The V and J genes are TRBV9 and TRBJ2-1, with D maybe TRBD1 (6 bases). Germline V gene sequence: CDR1 SGDLS, CDR2 YYNGEE. The CDR3 runs to 16 residues. Trimming removed 0 bases at V and 2 bases at J, with 12 bases between. The CDR3 is CASSVGGGATYNEQFF. The CDR3 DNA reads as TGTGCCAGCAGCGTAGGTGGGGGCGCGACCTACAATGAGCAGTTCTTC.

The chain has TRBV7-8 and TRBJ2-7, with D perhaps matching TRBD2 (5 bases). The CDR3 runs 14 residues. V lost 5 bases, J lost 2 bases, and 13 bases lay in between. CDR1 is SGHVS and CDR2 is FQNEAQ in the germline V gene. The CDR3 DNA is TGTGCCAGCAGCCCCCCTTCGGGGACCTACGAGCAGTACTTC. The encoded protein is CASSPPSGTYEQYF. Drawing the rest from reference TRBV7-8 and TRBJ2-7, the complete variable domain is GAGVSQSPRYKVAKRGQDVALRCDPISGHVSLFWYQQALGQGPEFLTYFQNEAQLDKSGLPSDRFFAERPEGSVSTLKIQRTQQEDSAVYLCASSPPSGTYEQYFGPGTRLTVT.

V is TRBV5-5 and J is TRBJ1-2; TRBD1 might be the D (5 bases). The CDR3 is made up of 16 amino acids. Looked up from germline, CDR1 is SGHKS and CDR2 is YYEKEE (reference sequence). Trimming left V 4 bases short and J 0 bases short, with 16 bases between. The CDR3 spells CASSTGGWGTNYGYTF. CDR3 bases: TGTGCCAGCAGCACCGGGGGGTGGGGAACTAACTATGGCTACACCTTC.

This chain's CDR3 is CATSLSQGLNTEAFF. CDR3 sequence (DNA): TGTGCCACCAGTTTATCTCAGGGCTTGAACACTGAAGCTTTCTTT. The chain is built from TRBV15 and TRBJ1-1; maybe TRBD1 (5 bases). With 6 bases removed from V and 0 bases from J, the gap between germline ends came to 14 bases. Germline values: CDR1 LNHNV, CDR2 YYDKDF (reference sequence). This CDR3 comprises 15 residues.

V and J are TRBV2 and TRBJ2-4; 11 bases match TRBD2. Trimming at V came to 4 bases and at J to 0 bases, leaving 5 bases not matched to a gene. The CDR3 has 17 amino acids. Germline-derived CDR1 and CDR2 are SNHLY and FYNNEI. CDR3 sequence reads: CASSVTSGRLAKNIQYF. CDR3 nucleotides: TGTGCCAGCAGTGTCACTAGCGGGAGACTAGCCAAAAACATTCAGTACTTC.

This chain links TRBV6-5 with TRBJ2-3; possibly TRBD1 for D (5 bases). The V end was cut by 2 bases, the J end by 7 bases, with 19 bases between. Germline CDR1 and CDR2: MNHEY and SVGAGI. The CDR3 is made up of 16 amino acids. This chain's CDR3 is CASSYGAQITPYTQYF. CDR3 coding DNA: TGTGCCAGCAGTTACGGGGCGCAAATTACTCCTTATACGCAGTATTTT.

J is TRBJ2-1 and V is TRBV6-5; D might be TRBD1 (6 bases). Germline-derived CDR1 and CDR2 are MNHEY and SVGAGI. The V end lost 7 bases, the J end lost 0 bases, and 13 bases lay between the germline ends. CDR3 length equals 15 residues. This CDR3 is CASTWDTSSYNEQFF. The CDR3 nucleotides are TGTGCCAGCACCTGGGACACTTCCTCCTACAATGAGCAGTTCTTC.

The chain uses TRBV4-1 and TRBJ2-7; maybe TRBD1 (5 bases). This CDR3 is built from 16 residues. Trimming shortened V by 0 bases and J by 1 base, and 13 bases separated the two germline ends. In germline, CDR1 is MGHRA, CDR2 YSYEKL. As DNA, the CDR3 is TGCGCCAGCAGCCAAGACGGCAGGGAAGTATCCTACGAGCAGTACTTC. Residues: CASSQDGREVSYEQYF.